The 2 T cell receptor beta chains listed next were all sequenced from one sample in a study of blood T cell repertoires in COVID-19. This table comes from immunoSEQ multiplex PCR, and its TCRdb copy is limited to in-frame clones, with some not included. The data hold 100,000 to 150,000 clones, with 75% to 90% observed a single time. Sequenced input: peripheral blood. The receptors come from a man aged 50-60 years with active or convalescent COVID-19.

This clone has only a few counts. The chain carries TRBV25-1 and TRBJ1-5; a possible D gene is TRBD1 (6 bases). Trimming shortened V by 2 bases and J by 8 bases, and 19 bases separated the two germline ends. Per the germline V gene, CDR1 is MGHDK and CDR2 is SYGVNS. The CDR3 contains 16 residues. The CDR3, as DNA: TGTGCCAGCAGTGAACTTCGGGACAAGGGGCAGGAGCCCCAGCATTTT. This encodes CASSELRDKGQEPQHF.

This chain uses TRBV4-2 with TRBJ1-3; TRBD1 matches at 7 bases. J was trimmed by 3 bases and V by 1 base; bases with no gene match: 6. The germline gives CDR1 LGHNA, CDR2 YNFKEQ. The CDR3 covers 16 residues. The CDR3 protein is CASSQAPGDSGNTIYF. The CDR3 nucleotides are TGTGCCAGCAGCCAAGCTCCCGGGGACAGTGGAAACACCATATATTTT.